The 24 T cell receptor beta chains below all came from one sample that was sequenced in a study of cytomegalovirus exposure and HLA in healthy donors. 13 Jbeta primers and 60 Vbeta primers were used for the PCR. TCRdb's table, derived via immunoSEQ multiplex PCR, lists solely in-frame clones and lacks some. The table includes 180,000 or so clones, 70% to 85% detected once. The sample taken for sequencing was PBMCs. The receptors come from a boy aged 2 to 10 in good health and CMV-seronegative.

The genes are TRBV7-9 and TRBJ1-4; possible D gene TRBD1, 5 bases. The CDR3 covers 14 residues. The V end was cut by 7 bases, the J end by 6 bases, with 15 bases between. Germline lookup yields CDR1 SEHNR and CDR2 FQNEAQ (reference sequence). The CDR3 loop is CASNRGGVHEKLFF. The CDR3 nucleotides read TGTGCCAGCAACCGGGGGGGAGTTCATGAAAAACTGTTTTTT.

As for this clone: The sample contains more than one DNA sequence encoding this CDR3. The chain joins TRBV4-3 to TRBJ2-3; 8 bases match TRBD1. The length of the CDR3 is 15 residues. Germline V gives CDR1 LGHNA, CDR2 YSLEER. V lost 2 bases to trimming and J lost 3 bases; unmatched junction nucleotides: 4. The CDR3 region has the DNA TGCGCCAGCAGCCAACAGGGGGCAAGGACAGATACGCAGTATTTT. Its translation is CASSQQGARTDTQYF.

A few counts support this clone. The V and J genes are TRBV12-2 and TRBJ2-4; the table's TRBD1 call for D was not verified on the DNA. TRBV12-2 is noted as a pseudogene. The CDR3 covers 14 residues. The CDR3 here is CASRLGTGKNIQYF. As DNA, the CDR3 is TGTGCAAGTCGCTTAGGGACAGGAAAAAACATTCAGTACTTC.

V is TRBV5-6 and J is TRBJ2-3, with TRBD2 matching 10 bases. This CDR3 is 16 amino acids long. J lost 1 base, V lost 4 bases, and 6 bases had no gene match. Germline V gives CDR1 SGHDT, CDR2 YYEEEE. The CDR3 loop reads CASSKLGTSGTDTQYF. The CDR3 DNA is TGTGCCAGCAGCAAGCTGGGGACTAGCGGCACAGATACGCAGTATTTT.

This chain connects TRBV7-8 to TRBJ1-5, with TRBD1 matching 7 bases. The germline V gene has CDR1 SGHVS and CDR2 FQNEAQ. J lost 7 bases, V lost 4 bases, and 7 bases had no gene match. CDR3 length equals 14 residues. The DNA for the CDR3 is TGTGCCAGCAGCTCTACAGGGGTTGGGCAGCCCCAGCATTTT. Protein: CASSSTGVGQPQHF.

This sequence joins TRBV4-3 and TRBJ2-1; the D gene is possibly TRBD1 (7 bases). CDR3 length equals 16 residues. Per germline, CDR1 LGHNA and CDR2 YSLEER. Trimming took off 0 bases at V and 3 bases at J, with 12 bases between the two ends. CDR3 bases: TGCGCCAGCAGCCAAGACGGGCAGGGGGGCTACAATGAGCAGTTCTTC. The encoded protein is CASSQDGQGGYNEQFF.

The CDR3 bases are TGTGCCAGCAGCCATTCCGGGAACGGAGATGGCTACACCTTC. It encodes CASSHSGNGDGYTF. The rearrangement joins TRBV7-3 to TRBJ1-2, with D hard to call. The CDR3 length is 14 residues. V was shortened by 5 bases and J by 6 bases, with 16 bases between the two germline ends. Germline CDR1 and CDR2: SGHTA and FQGTGA.

The chain has TRBV15 and TRBJ1-2, with D possibly matching TRBD1 (5 bases). The CDR3 covers 15 residues. Trimming left V 0 bases short and J 5 bases short, with 13 bases between. Germline V gene data show CDR1 as LNHNV and CDR2 as YYDKDF (reference sequence). CDR3 sequence reads: CATSREEGITYGYTF. The DNA of the CDR3 is TGTGCCACCAGCAGAGAGGAGGGGATAACATATGGCTACACCTTC.

V and J are TRBV9 and TRBJ2-5, with a weak D call TRBD2 (6 bases). CDR3 length: 14 residues. V was trimmed by 0 bases and J by 4 bases, leaving 10 bases between them. Germline V gene data show CDR1 as SGDLS and CDR2 as YYNGEE. The chain's CDR3 is CASSVDMGGETQYF. CDR3 nucleotide sequence: TGTGCCAGCAGCGTAGATATGGGGGGAGAGACCCAGTACTTC.

This chain uses TRBV29-1 with TRBJ2-3, with D hard to call. The CDR3 spans 13 residues. Germline V CDR1 and CDR2: SQVTM, ANQGSEA. The V and J ends lost 4 bases and 4 bases respectively, with 12 bases between them. For the CDR3, the DNA is TGCAGCGTTGGGGCAGTGTTCGCAGATACGCAGTATTTT. This translates into CSVGAVFADTQYF.

This clone appeared once. J is TRBJ2-1 and V is TRBV10-3; 7 nucleotides match TRBD2. Germline V gene data show CDR1 as ENHRY and CDR2 as SYGVKD. The CDR3 has 14 residues. The V and J ends lost 6 bases and 0 bases, in that order; junction bases with no gene match: 2. CDR3 nucleotides: TGTGCCATCAGCCCTAGCGGCTCCTACAATGAGCAGTTCTTC. This codes for CAISPSGSYNEQFF.

This clone was counted between two and nine times. The chain employs TRBV4-2 and TRBJ2-5; D gene ambiguous. The V end lost 1 base, the J end lost 5 bases, and 8 bases lay between the germline ends. Germline V gene data show CDR1 as LGHNA and CDR2 as YNFKEQ. This CDR3 is 13 amino acids long. CDR3 loop: CASSQVLEETQYF. The CDR3 bases are TGTGCCAGCAGCCAAGTCTTGGAGGAGACCCAGTACTTC.

The CDR3 here is CASSAYLGAGETQYF. The DNA for the CDR3 is TGTGCCAGCAGTGCCTATTTAGGAGCGGGAGAGACCCAGTACTTC. The chain joins TRBV25-1 to TRBJ2-5, with a weak D call TRBD2 (6 bases). The CDR3 totals 15 residues. The V and J ends lost 4 bases and 4 bases respectively, with 16 bases between them. Germline V gene data show CDR1 as MGHDK and CDR2 as SYGVNS.

The rearrangement joins TRBV6-6 to TRBJ1-2; TRBD1 might be the D (5 bases). Trimming left V 6 bases short and J 2 bases short, with 10 bases between. The CDR3 sequence is 13 residues long. The germline gives CDR1 MNHNY, CDR2 SVGAGI (reference sequence). The CDR3 sequence: CASSARGNYGYTF. The CDR3 DNA follows: TGTGCCAGCAGCGCTCGGGGGAACTATGGCTACACCTTC.

The rearrangement joins TRBV4-2 to TRBJ1-4; D uncertain. V dropped 1 base and J dropped 2 bases, with 8 bases sitting between them. The CDR3 has 15 amino acids. Germline V gene sequence: CDR1 LGHNA, CDR2 YNFKEQ. In DNA, the CDR3 is TGTGCCAGCAGCCAAGTTGTCAGGACTAATGAAAAACTGTTTTTT. Translating it yields CASSQVVRTNEKLFF.

The genes are TRBV7-2 and TRBJ2-5; D gene uncertain. This CDR3 contains 14 residues. Germline V gene data show CDR1 as SGHTA and CDR2 as FQGNSA. V lost 5 bases to trimming and J lost 4 bases, with 14 bases between them. This CDR3 is CASSPRLVAETQYF. The CDR3 DNA follows: TGTGCCAGCAGCCCCCGTCTAGTAGCAGAGACCCAGTACTTC. Combining the CDR3 with reference TRBV7-2 and TRBJ2-5 gives the whole variable domain GAGVSQSPSNKVTEKGKDVELRCDPISGHTALYWYRQSLGQGLEFLIYFQGNSAPDKSGLPSDRFSAERTGGSVSTLTIQRTQQEDSAVYLCASSPRLVAETQYFGPGTRLLVL.

The chain employs TRBV5-4 and TRBJ2-7; maybe TRBD1 (5 bases). This CDR3 comprises 13 residues. Looked up from germline, CDR1 is SGHNT and CDR2 is YYREEE (reference sequence). Trimming stripped 0 bases from V and 5 bases from J, with 9 bases between. This CDR3 is CASSLGGRDEQYF. The CDR3 nucleotides are TGTGCCAGCAGCTTGGGGGGCCGCGACGAGCAGTACTTC. Supplemented by reference TRBV5-4 and TRBJ2-7, the full variable domain reads ETGVTQSPTHLIKTRGQQVTLRCSSQSGHNTVSWYQQALGQGPQFIFQYYREEENGRGNFPPRFSGLQFPNYSSELNVNALELDDSALYLCASSLGGRDEQYFGPGTRLTVT.

CDR3 in DNA: TGTGCCAGCAGCTCCGTCAGGGGGCGGACTGAAGCTTTCTTT. Its translation: CASSSVRGRTEAFF. The chain couples TRBV11-2 to TRBJ1-1, with 8 bases lining up with TRBD1. The germline V gene encodes CDR1 SGHAT and CDR2 FQNNGV. V gave up 4 bases and J gave up 5 bases; unmatched junction bases: 6. The CDR3 runs 14 residues.

The gene calls are TRBV19 and TRBJ2-3; 11 bases line up with TRBD1. The germline V gene encodes CDR1 LNHDA and CDR2 SQIVND (reference sequence). CDR3 length: 13 amino acids. Trimming removed 8 bases from V and 2 bases from J; junction bases left unmatched: 0. This chain's CDR3 is CASGQGATDTQYF. In nucleotides, the CDR3 is TGTGCCAGTGGACAGGGGGCCACAGATACGCAGTATTTT.

The rearrangement links TRBV5-1 to TRBJ2-2, with D perhaps TRBD2 (5 bases). The CDR3 is made up of 14 amino acids. The V gene's germline CDR1 is SGHRS and CDR2 YFSETQ. V gave up 7 bases and J gave up 0 bases, with 10 bases separating them. CDR3 region: CASDWTSNTGELFF. In DNA, the CDR3 is TGCGCCAGCGATTGGACTTCGAACACCGGGGAGCTGTTTTTT.

The genes are TRBV7-2 and TRBJ2-3, with D perhaps matching TRBD1 (6 bases). Trimming left V 5 bases short and J 2 bases short, with 8 bases between. The CDR3 has 13 amino acids. Germline CDR1 and CDR2: SGHTA and FQGNSA. CDR3 sequence: CASSNRVTDTQYF. DNA for the CDR3: TGTGCCAGCAGCAACAGGGTCACAGATACGCAGTATTTT.

The rearrangement links TRBV6-1 to TRBJ2-7; 7 nucleotides match TRBD1. This CDR3 region has 14 residues. From germline, CDR1 is MNHNS and CDR2 SASEGT. Trimming took 4 bases from V and 1 from J; bases not matched to a gene: 4. CDR3 sequence reads: CASSVGTDSYEQYF. CDR3 DNA: TGTGCCAGCAGTGTCGGGACAGATTCCTACGAGCAGTACTTC.

The chain carries TRBV29-1 and TRBJ1-2; no firm D call. The CDR3 totals 15 residues. Germline CDR1 and CDR2: SQVTM and ANQGSEA. V was cut by 0 bases and J by 8 bases, with 19 bases left in between. This CDR3 is CSVEDLPGGAGGYTF. The CDR3, as DNA: TGCAGCGTTGAAGATCTTCCGGGTGGCGCGGGCGGCTACACCTTC.

The chain joins TRBV4-2 to TRBJ1-2; D is unclear. Per the germline V gene, CDR1 is LGHNA and CDR2 is YNFKEQ. V lost 0 bases, J lost 0 bases, and 11 bases lay in between. There are 16 residues in the CDR3. The CDR3 sequence: CASSQDTSLTNYGYTF. The CDR3 nucleotides are TGTGCCAGCAGCCAAGATACAAGTTTAACTAACTATGGCTACACCTTC.